This T cell receptor beta chain appears in the sequencing data of a study of blood T cell repertoires in COVID-19. Study-level background: Samples taken during acute and convalescent COVID-19 were collected in the United States, Italy and Spain. In each case, the material was cDNA or gDNA derived from T cells, B-cell-depleted T cells, or PBMCs.

In the source study's methods: Counts of nucleated cells, estimated from reference gene primer amplification, were obtained. The table came from immunoSEQ multiplex PCR; TCRdb's copy has only in-frame clones and leaves some out. For V, J and clone size, that table is used; D and trimming come from the DNA. Of 200,000 or so clones in the sample, 65% to 90% are singletons; the top ten hold about 2%. The CDR3 extends over 13 amino acids. Trimming left V 7 bases short and J 4 bases short, with 13 bases between. Material: peripheral blood. The TCR was taken from a man in his forties who had recovered from COVID-19. The chain carries TRBV12-3 or TRBV12-4 and TRBJ1-2; D possibly corresponds to TRBD1 (5 bases). CDR3 nucleotides: TGTGCCAGCAAAAAGGCCGGGGGCTATGGCTACACCTTC. It translates to CASKKAGGYGYTF.